The sample holds many counts of the clone carrying this T cell receptor (beta chain). TCRdb reprocessed the 5' RACE reads with MiXCR, giving one entry per CDR3 protein. The table has about 130,000 distinct CDR3 sequences, around 6.6% seen once. The CDR3 consists of 20 residues. Trimming cost V 2 bases and J 1 base; bases outside gene matches: 18. Germline lookup yields CDR1 DFQATT and CDR2 SNEGSKA (reference sequence). This specimen belongs to a study of CD8 T cells in ankylosing spondylitis. The source is a female donor with ankylosing spondylitis or in good health (not recorded which). This rearrangement joins TRBV20-1 to TRBJ2-7, with TRBD2 matching 12 bases. Sequencing input: blood, either unsorted or a sorted T cell fraction (not recorded which). The CDR3 nucleotides read TGCAGTGCTAGACCAAGATACCGGGGACTAGCGGGCATCCTTTCCTACGAGCAGTACTTC. This gives the protein CSARPRYRGLAGILSYEQYF.